Presented here are 11 T cell receptor beta chains from one specimen sequenced in a study of breast tumors, draining lymph nodes, adjacent tissues. TCRdb called the multiplex PCR reads again in MiXCR, with one record for every CDR3 protein. The sample holds approximately 210,000 distinct CDR3 sequences, 34% seen once. Samples came from axillary lymph nodes draining the breast cancer. The source material was axillary lymph node tissue. The receptor set was obtained from a female donor with breast cancer. Some clones in this sample may be carry-over from other donors' samples.

The rearrangement links TRBV20-1 to TRBJ1-5; TRBD1 matches at 7 bases. V trimming: 1 base; J trimming: 4 bases; junction bases outside the gene matches: 1. CDR3 length: 13 amino acids. Germline V gene data show CDR1 as DFQATT and CDR2 as SNEGSKA (reference sequence). The CDR3 DNA reads TGCAGTGCTAGAGCGGACAGGAATCAGCCCCAGCATTTT. It codes for CSARADRNQPQHF.

This clonotype was detected many times. The chain joins TRBV19 to TRBJ2-1, with 8 bases identical to TRBD2. Germline V gives CDR1 LNHDA, CDR2 SQIVND (reference sequence). With V trimmed by 5 bases and J by 15 bases, 15 bases remained unmatched. There are 14 residues in the CDR3. CDR3 loop: CASSSATSTSDAFF. CDR3 nucleotides: TGTGCCAGTAGTTCTGCCACTTCGACTAGCGACGCGTTCTTC. The complete variable domain, with remaining parts taken from reference TRBV19 and TRBJ2-1, reads DGGITQSPKYLFRKEGQNVTLSCEQNLNHDAMYWYRQDPGQGLRLIYYSQIVNDFQKGDIAEGYSVSREKKESFPLTVTSAQKNPTAFYLCASSSATSTSDAFFGPGTRLTVL.

This clonotype appeared many times. This chain connects TRBV5-1 to TRBJ2-7, with 8 bases aligning to TRBD1. The CDR3 covers 15 residues. V lost 4 bases, J lost 5 bases, and 11 bases stayed unmatched. Germline assignment: CDR1 SGHRS and CDR2 YFSETQ. The CDR3 protein is CASSTPQGAIHEQYF. CDR3 nucleotides: TGCGCCAGCAGCACCCCTCAGGGGGCGATCCACGAGCAGTACTTC.

This sequence joins TRBV5-5 and TRBJ2-2; D unclear. The CDR3 totals 12 residues. Germline CDR1 and CDR2: SGHKS and YYEKEE (reference sequence). V shed 1 base and J shed 6 bases, with 4 bases lying between them. CDR3 sequence reads: CASSLLPGELFF. The CDR3 DNA is TGTGCCAGCAGCTTGCTCCCCGGGGAGCTGTTTTTT.

This clonotype was observed many times. V is TRBV6-6 and J is TRBJ2-3; 10 nucleotides match TRBD2. Trimming at V came to 6 bases and at J to 0 bases, leaving 3 bases not matched to a gene. This CDR3 spans 15 amino acids. Germline loops: CDR1 MNHNY, CDR2 SVGAGI (reference sequence). CDR3 sequence: CASRLSGGSTDTQYF. CDR3 coding DNA: TGTGCCAGCAGACTTAGCGGGGGGAGCACAGATACGCAGTATTTT.

In its sample, this clonotype was seen many times. The chain joins TRBV12-3 or TRBV12-4 to TRBJ1-2; the match to TRBD1 covers 7 bases. The J segment lost 5 bases and the V segment lost 2 bases, leaving 8 bases of the junction unmatched. This CDR3 has 15 residues. The CDR3 loop is CASSLNRGIGYGYTF. The CDR3 DNA follows: TGTGCCAGCAGTTTAAACAGGGGTATTGGTTATGGCTACACCTTC.

This clonotype occurred many times. This rearrangement joins TRBV11-3 to TRBJ2-7; 10 bases line up with TRBD2. The CDR3 is 18 amino acids. The V and J ends lost 0 bases and 5 bases, in that order; junction bases with no gene match: 13. The V gene's germline CDR1 is SGHNT and CDR2 YENEEA. The CDR3 loop reads CASSLDWRESGRANEQYF. The DNA of the CDR3 is TGTGCCAGCAGCTTAGATTGGAGGGAAAGCGGGAGGGCCAACGAGCAGTACTTC.

This clonotype was counted at least ten times. The chain has TRBV7-8 and TRBJ2-1, with D perhaps TRBD1 (5 bases). This CDR3 spans 12 amino acids. Germline V gene sequence: CDR1 SGHVS, CDR2 FQNEAQ. Trimming took off 1 base at V and 10 bases at J, with 8 bases between the two ends. CDR3 DNA: TGTGCCAGCAGCTTAGGGGGCTTGGAGCAGTTCTTC. Protein: CASSLGGLEQFF.

Many counts were recorded for this clonotype. The chain uses TRBV6-6 and TRBJ1-5; 7 nucleotides match TRBD1. The V and J ends lost 4 bases and 0 bases, in that order; junction bases with no gene match: 3. Per germline, CDR1 MNHNY and CDR2 SVGAGI (reference sequence). There are 15 residues in the CDR3. The DNA of the CDR3 is TGTGCCAGCAGTTCGTACAGGGGTAGCAATCAGCCCCAGCATTTT. Its protein product is CASSSYRGSNQPQHF.

As to this clonotype: At one boundary the junction diverges from the germline segment, which might be a read error. The DNA of the CDR3 is TGCGCCGGCAGCCCGAACCGGGGGATAACAGATACGCAGTATTTT. This codes for CAGSPNRGITDTQYF. The V gene is TRBV5-1, the J gene TRBJ2-3; D perhaps matches TRBD2 (6 bases). Germline-derived CDR1 and CDR2 are SGHRS and YFSETQ. This CDR3 spans 15 amino acids. The whole variable domain, remainder taken from reference TRBV5-1 and TRBJ2-3, is KAGVTQTPRYLIKTRGQQVTLSCSPISGHRSVSWYQQTPGQGLQFLFEYFSETQRNKGNFPGRFSGRQFSNSRSEMNVSTLELGDSALYLCAGSPNRGITDTQYFGPGTRLTVL.

In this sample, this clonotype turned up many times. This rearrangement joins TRBV29-1 to TRBJ2-7; TRBD2 matches at 8 bases. This CDR3 region has 13 residues. Germline CDR1 is SQVTM and CDR2 is ANQGSEA. The V segment lost 6 bases and the J segment 2 bases; nucleotides outside the gene matches: 6. The CDR3 region is CSVYLAGTYEQYF. CDR3 in DNA: TGCAGCGTCTACCTAGCGGGCACCTACGAGCAGTACTTC.